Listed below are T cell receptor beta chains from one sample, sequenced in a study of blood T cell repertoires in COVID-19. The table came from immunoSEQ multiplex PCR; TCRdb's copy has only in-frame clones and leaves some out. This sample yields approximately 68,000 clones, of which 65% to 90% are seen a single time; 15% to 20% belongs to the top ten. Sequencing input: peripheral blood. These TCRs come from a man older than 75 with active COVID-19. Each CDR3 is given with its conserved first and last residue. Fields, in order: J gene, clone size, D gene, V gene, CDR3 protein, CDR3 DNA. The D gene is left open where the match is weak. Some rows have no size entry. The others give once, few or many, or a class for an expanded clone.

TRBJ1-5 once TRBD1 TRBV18 CASSQSTGGTGQPQHF TGTGCCAGCTCACAAAGCACAGGGGGGACCGGTCAGCCCCAGCATTTT
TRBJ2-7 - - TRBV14 CASSPAGRSYEQYF TGTGCCAGCAGCCCAGCGGGCAGGAGCTACGAGCAGTACTTC
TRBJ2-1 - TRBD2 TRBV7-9 CASSSRLAGGGEQFF TGTGCCAGCAGCTCCCGACTAGCGGGGGGTGGTGAGCAGTTCTTC
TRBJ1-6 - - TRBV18 CASSPGTPDNSPLHF TGTGCCAGCTCACCCGGGACTCCTGATAATTCACCCCTCCACTTT
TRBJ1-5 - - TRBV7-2 CASSLLQGSNQPQHF TGTGCCAGCAGCTTACTGCAGGGTTCCAATCAGCCCCAGCATTTT
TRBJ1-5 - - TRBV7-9 CASSLGLQPQHF TGTGCCAGCAGCTTAGGTCTTCAGCCCCAGCATTTT
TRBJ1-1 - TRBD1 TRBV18 CASSGQELNTEAFF TGTGCCAGCTCAGGACAGGAACTGAACACTGAAGCTTTCTTT
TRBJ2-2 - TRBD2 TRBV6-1 CASSAFGLAGNTGELFF TGTGCCAGCAGTGCCTTTGGACTAGCGGGAAACACCGGGGAGCTGTTTTTT
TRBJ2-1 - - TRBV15 CATSRGPTGRNEQFF TGTGCCACCAGCAGAGGCCCGACAGGGAGGAATGAGCAGTTCTTC
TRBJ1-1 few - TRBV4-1 CASSQKNGQSLITEAFF TGCGCCAGCAGCCAAAAAAACGGACAGAGCCTCATCACTGAAGCTTTCTTT
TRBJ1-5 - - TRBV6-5 CASSAIKTGNQPQHF TGTGCCAGCAGCGCCATAAAAACCGGGAATCAGCCCCAGCATTTT
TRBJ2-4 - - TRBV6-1 CASSERGYPTTEVAKNIQYF TGTGCCAGCAGTGAACGCGGTTACCCGACTACAGAGGTAGCCAAAAACATTCAGTACTTC
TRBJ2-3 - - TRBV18 CASSLTSEGGTDTQYF TGTGCCAGCTCTCTCACAAGCGAAGGGGGCACAGATACGCAGTATTTT
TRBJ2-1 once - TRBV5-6 CASSPTGSSYNEQFF TGTGCCAGCAGCCCCACAGGGAGTTCCTACAATGAGCAGTTCTTC
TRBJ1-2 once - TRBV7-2 CASSLRTVANYGYTF TGTGCCAGCAGCTTAAGGACAGTAGCTAACTATGGCTACACCTTC
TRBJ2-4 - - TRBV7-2 CASSFRGAKNIQYF TGTGCCAGCAGCTTCAGGGGAGCCAAAAACATTCAGTACTTC
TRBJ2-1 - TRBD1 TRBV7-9 CASTSGQGNNEQFF TGTGCCAGCACCTCGGGACAGGGAAACAATGAGCAGTTCTTC
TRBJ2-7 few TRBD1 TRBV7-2 CASSRDRGQVREQYF TGTGCCAGCAGCCGGGACAGGGGGCAAGTGCGGGAGCAGTACTTC
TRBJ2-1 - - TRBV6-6 CASSTAGLASYNEQFF TGTGCCAGCAGCACCGCGGGGTTGGCCTCCTACAATGAGCAGTTCTTC
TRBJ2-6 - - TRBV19 CASKGVGANVLTF TGTGCCAGTAAGGGGGTAGGGGCCAACGTCCTGACTTTC
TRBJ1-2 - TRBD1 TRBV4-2 CASSQERRRGTGIFYGYTF TGTGCCAGCAGCCAAGAGAGACGGCGCGGGACAGGGATATTCTATGGCTACACCTTC
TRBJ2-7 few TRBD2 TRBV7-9 CASSRGGSSYEQYF TGTGCCAGCTCGAGGGGAGGGAGCTCCTACGAGCAGTACTTC
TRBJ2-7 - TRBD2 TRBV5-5 CASSRTSGAYEQYF TGTGCCAGCAGCCGGACTAGCGGGGCGTACGAGCAGTACTTC
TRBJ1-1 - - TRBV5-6 CASSLTTLGTEAFF TGTGCCAGCAGCTTGACAACGCTAGGCACTGAAGCTTTCTTT
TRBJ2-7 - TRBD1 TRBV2 CASSERQGPFEQYF TGTGCCAGCAGTGAGCGACAGGGCCCCTTCGAGCAGTACTTC
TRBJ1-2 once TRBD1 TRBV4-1 CASSPIGQGAGNYGYTF TGCGCCAGCAGCCCCATTGGACAGGGGGCGGGCAACTATGGCTACACCTTC
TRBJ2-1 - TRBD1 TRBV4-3 CASSQSVPGTGTTGEQFF TGCGCCAGCAGCCAAAGCGTCCCCGGGACAGGGACCACCGGGGAGCAGTTCTTC
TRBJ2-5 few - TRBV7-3 CASSLWSGAGETQYF TGTGCCAGCAGCTTATGGTCGGGAGCAGGCGAGACCCAGTACTTC
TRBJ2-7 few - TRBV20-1 CSATGDYEQYF TGCAGTGCGACCGGGGACTACGAGCAGTACTTC
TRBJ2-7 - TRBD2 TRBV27 CASKTSGSYEQYF TGTGCCAGCAAAACTAGCGGGAGCTACGAGCAGTACTTC
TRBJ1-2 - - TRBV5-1 CASSLAGGDYGYTF TGCGCCAGCAGCTTGGCCGGGGGGGACTATGGCTACACCTTC
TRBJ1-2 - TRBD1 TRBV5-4 CASSSYEYRRDRGRNYGYTF TGTGCCAGCAGCTCTTACGAATATAGAAGGGACAGGGGTAGGAACTATGGCTACACCTTC
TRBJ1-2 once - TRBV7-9 CASSLAQGGYTF TGTGCCAGCAGCTTAGCCCAGGGTGGCTACACCTTC
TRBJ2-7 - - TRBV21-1 CASSGRGLPYEQYF TGTGCCAGCAGCGGGCGGGGCCTACCCTACGAGCAGTACTTC
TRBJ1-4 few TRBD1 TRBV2 CASHGQGNEKLFF TGTGCCAGCCATGGACAGGGGAATGAAAAACTGTTTTTT
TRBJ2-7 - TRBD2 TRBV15 CATSRGLAGGDSYEQYF TGTGCCACCAGCAGAGGGCTAGCGGGAGGCGACTCCTACGAGCAGTACTTC
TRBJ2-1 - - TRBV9 CASSVGMGVGYNEQFF TGTGCCAGCAGCGTAGGCATGGGAGTTGGCTACAATGAGCAGTTCTTC
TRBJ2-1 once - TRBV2 CASSATSSEDEQFF TGTGCCAGCAGTGCGACTAGTTCGGAAGATGAGCAGTTCTTC
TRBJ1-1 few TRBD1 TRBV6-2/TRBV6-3 CASSRTGVKDEAFF TGTGCCAGCAGTCGCACAGGGGTAAAAGATGAAGCTTTCTTT
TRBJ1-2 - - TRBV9 CASSDRVGVSGYTF TGTGCCAGCAGCGACAGGGTAGGGGTTAGTGGCTACACCTTC
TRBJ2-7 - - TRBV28 CASIPPGADSYEQYF TGTGCCAGCATTCCCCCTGGAGCGGACTCCTACGAGCAGTACTTC
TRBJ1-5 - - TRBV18 CASSPGSSSNQPQHF TGTGCCAGCTCACCGGGCTCGAGTAGCAATCAGCCCCAGCATTTT
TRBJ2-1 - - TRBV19 CASSIRNEQFF TGTGCCAGTAGTATCAGGAATGAGCAGTTCTTC
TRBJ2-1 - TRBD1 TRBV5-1 CASSSDGQGNYNEQFF TGCGCCAGCAGCTCGGACGGACAGGGAAATTACAATGAGCAGTTCTTC
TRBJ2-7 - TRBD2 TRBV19 CASSMVLAGYYEQYF TGTGCCAGTAGTATGGTGCTAGCGGGATACTACGAGCAGTACTTC
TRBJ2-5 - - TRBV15 CATSLSRDREREYETQYF TGTGCCACCAGCCTAAGTCGGGACAGAGAGCGGGAGTATGAGACCCAGTACTTC
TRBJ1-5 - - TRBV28 CASSLVRQPQHF TGTGCCAGCAGTTTGGTCAGGCAGCCCCAGCATTTT
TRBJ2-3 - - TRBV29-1 CSVDRELGTQYF TGCAGCGTTGACAGGGAATTGGGTACGCAGTATTTT
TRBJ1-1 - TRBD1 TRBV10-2 CATQPRDRVGNTEAFF TGCGCCACCCAACCCCGGGACAGGGTGGGGAACACTGAAGCTTTCTTT
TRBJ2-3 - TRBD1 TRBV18 CASSPRRGQGATDTQYF TGTGCCAGCTCACCACGGCGGGGACAGGGAGCGACAGATACGCAGTATTTT
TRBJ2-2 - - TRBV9 CASSPVGAANTGELFF TGTGCCAGCAGCCCCGTTGGAGCGGCTAACACCGGGGAGCTGTTTTTT
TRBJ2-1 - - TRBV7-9 CASSHILREFNEQFF TGTGCCAGCAGTCACATACTCCGGGAGTTCAATGAGCAGTTCTTC
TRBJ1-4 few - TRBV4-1 CASSQPWGSNEKLFF TGCGCCAGCAGCCAACCCTGGGGCTCAAATGAAAAACTGTTTTTT
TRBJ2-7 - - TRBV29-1 CSVEGESSYEQYF TGCAGCGTTGAAGGAGAGAGCTCCTACGAGCAGTACTTC
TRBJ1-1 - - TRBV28 CATITGAEAFF TGTGCCACCATCACCGGGGCTGAAGCTTTCTTT
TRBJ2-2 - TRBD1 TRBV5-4 CASGRDRANTGELFF TGTGCCAGCGGGCGGGACAGGGCGAACACCGGGGAGCTGTTTTTT
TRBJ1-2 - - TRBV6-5 CASTRNGISNYGYTF TGTGCCAGCACTCGAAACGGTATTTCTAACTATGGCTACACCTTC
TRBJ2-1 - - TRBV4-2 CASSQEALRTVHNEQFF TGTGCCAGCAGCCAAGAGGCCCTACGGACAGTCCACAATGAGCAGTTCTTC
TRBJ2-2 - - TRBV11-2 CASSLGTEGPGELFF TGTGCCAGCAGCTTAGGGACAGAAGGCCCCGGGGAGCTGTTTTTT